This record covers a single T cell receptor beta chain. What it binds is not known. Measured with immunoSEQ multiplex PCR; TCRdb has only the in-frame clones, and not every one. The data show about 120,000 clones, approximately 89% seen once. CDR3 length: 15 amino acids. The germline CDR1 and CDR2 sequences are SGHRS and YFSETQ. V lost 0 bases, J lost 8 bases, and 6 bases stayed unmatched. The entry originates in a study of T cell responses to AZD1222 COVID-19 vaccine. On the study more broadly: Second doses were pooled across both intervals (about 4 or about 12 weeks).

Study findings and constraints: Females made up more of the donors, who were largely white British, and clonal diversity may have come out too low. Nearly half of unique spike-specific TCRs reportedly avoided B.1.351 and B.1.1.7 mutated regions. Repertoires were obtained only post-peak T cell response.

Specimen: peripheral blood, collected on day 0 of AZD1222 vaccination. The chain combines TRBV5-1 with TRBJ1-2, with 11 bases fitting TRBD1. This receptor was taken from an adult in good health. This CDR3 is CASSLGTGGAEGYTF. The DNA for the CDR3 is TGCGCCAGCAGCTTGGGGACAGGGGGCGCAGAGGGCTACACCTTC.